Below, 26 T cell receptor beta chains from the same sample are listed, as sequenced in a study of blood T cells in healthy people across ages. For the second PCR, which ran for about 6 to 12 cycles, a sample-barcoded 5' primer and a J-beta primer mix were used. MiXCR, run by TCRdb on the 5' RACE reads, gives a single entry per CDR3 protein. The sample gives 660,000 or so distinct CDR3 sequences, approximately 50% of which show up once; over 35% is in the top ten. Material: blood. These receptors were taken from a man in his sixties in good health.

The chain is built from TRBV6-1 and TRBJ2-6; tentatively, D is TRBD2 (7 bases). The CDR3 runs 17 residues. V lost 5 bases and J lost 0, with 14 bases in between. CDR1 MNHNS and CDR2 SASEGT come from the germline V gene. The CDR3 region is CASSSGDILSGANVLTF. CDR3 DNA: TGTGCCAGCAGTAGCGGGGACATACTCTCTGGGGCCAACGTCCTGACTTTC.

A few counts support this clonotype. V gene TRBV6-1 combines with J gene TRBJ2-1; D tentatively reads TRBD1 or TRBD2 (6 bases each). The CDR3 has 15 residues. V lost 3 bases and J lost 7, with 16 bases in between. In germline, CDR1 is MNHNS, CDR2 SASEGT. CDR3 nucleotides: TGTGCCAGCAGTGAGCCAGGGGAGGAAAGGAATGAGCAGTTCTTC. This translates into CASSEPGEERNEQFF.

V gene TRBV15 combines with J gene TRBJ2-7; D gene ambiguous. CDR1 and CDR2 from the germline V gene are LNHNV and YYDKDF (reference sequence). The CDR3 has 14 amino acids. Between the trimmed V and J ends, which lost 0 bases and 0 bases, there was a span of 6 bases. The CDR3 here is CATSRDRASYEQYF. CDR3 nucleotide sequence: TGTGCCACCAGCAGAGATCGGGCCTCCTACGAGCAGTACTTC.

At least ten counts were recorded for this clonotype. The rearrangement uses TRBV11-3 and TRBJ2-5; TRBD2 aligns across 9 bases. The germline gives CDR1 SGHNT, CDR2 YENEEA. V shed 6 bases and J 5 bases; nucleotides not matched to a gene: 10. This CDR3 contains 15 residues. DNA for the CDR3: TGTGCCAGCAGTAAAGCGGGGGGAATGGGGGAGACCCAGTACTTC. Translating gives CASSKAGGMGETQYF.

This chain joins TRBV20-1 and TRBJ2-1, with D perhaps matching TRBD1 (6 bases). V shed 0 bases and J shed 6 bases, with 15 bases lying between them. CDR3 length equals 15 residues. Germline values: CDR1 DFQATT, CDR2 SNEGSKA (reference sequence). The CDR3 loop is CSARDSRGMGNEQFF. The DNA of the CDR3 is TGCAGTGCTAGAGATTCCAGGGGAATGGGCAATGAGCAGTTCTTC.

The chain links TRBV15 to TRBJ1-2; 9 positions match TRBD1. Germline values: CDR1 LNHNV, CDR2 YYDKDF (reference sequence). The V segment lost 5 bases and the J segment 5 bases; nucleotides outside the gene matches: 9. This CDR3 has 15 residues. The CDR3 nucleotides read TGTGCCACCAGCCGGTCAGCCGGGACAGGGTATGGCTACACCTTC. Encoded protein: CATSRSAGTGYGYTF. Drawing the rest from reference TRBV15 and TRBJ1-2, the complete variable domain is DAMVIQNPRYQVTQFGKPVTLSCSQTLNHNVMYWYQQKSSQAPKLLFHYYDKDFNNEADTPDNFQSRRPNTSFCFLDIRSPGLGDTAMYLCATSRSAGTGYGYTFGSGTRLTVV.

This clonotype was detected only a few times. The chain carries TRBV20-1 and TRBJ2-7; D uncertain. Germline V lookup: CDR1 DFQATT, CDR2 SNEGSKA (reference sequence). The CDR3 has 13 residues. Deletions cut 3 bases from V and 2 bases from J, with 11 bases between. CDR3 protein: CSASGLSTYEQYF. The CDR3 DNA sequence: TGCAGTGCTAGTGGTCTTTCCACCTACGAGCAGTACTTC.

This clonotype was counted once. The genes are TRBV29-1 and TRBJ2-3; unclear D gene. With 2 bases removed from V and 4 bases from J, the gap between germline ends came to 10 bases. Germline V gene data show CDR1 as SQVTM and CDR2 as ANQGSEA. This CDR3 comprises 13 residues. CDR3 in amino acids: CSVESEMADTQYF. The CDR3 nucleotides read TGCAGCGTTGAAAGCGAAATGGCAGATACGCAGTATTTT.

The DNA for the CDR3 is TGCAGTGCTAGAGATCCCGGGACTAGAATTTTGGATACGCAGTATTTT. Encoded protein: CSARDPGTRILDTQYF. The chain couples TRBV20-1 to TRBJ2-3, with TRBD2 matching over 8 bases. The trim removed 0 bases at V and 6 bases at J, leaving 11 bases unmatched. CDR3 length: 16 amino acids. Germline values: CDR1 DFQATT, CDR2 SNEGSKA (reference sequence).

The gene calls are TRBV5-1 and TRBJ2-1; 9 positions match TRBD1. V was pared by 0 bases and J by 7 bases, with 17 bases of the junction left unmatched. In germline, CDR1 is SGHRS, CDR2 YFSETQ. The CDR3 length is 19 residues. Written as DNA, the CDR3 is TGCGCCAGCAGCTTGGTCCCCCTCTCACAGGGGGCAGTGAATAATGAGCAGTTCTTC. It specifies CASSLVPLSQGAVNNEQFF.

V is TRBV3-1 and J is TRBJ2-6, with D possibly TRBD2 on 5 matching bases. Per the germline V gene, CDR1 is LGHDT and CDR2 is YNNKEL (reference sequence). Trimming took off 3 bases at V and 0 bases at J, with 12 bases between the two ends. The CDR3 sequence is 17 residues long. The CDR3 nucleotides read TGTGCCAGCAGCCAGAATGAGGGCCGCTCTGGGGCCAACGTCCTGACTTTC. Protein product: CASSQNEGRSGANVLTF.

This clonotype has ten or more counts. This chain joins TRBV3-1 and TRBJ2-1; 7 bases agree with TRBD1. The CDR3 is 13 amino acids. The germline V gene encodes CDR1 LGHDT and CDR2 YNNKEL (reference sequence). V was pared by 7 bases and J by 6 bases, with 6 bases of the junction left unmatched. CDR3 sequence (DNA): TGTGCCAGCATAGGGGGCGCATTCAATGAGCAGTTCTTC. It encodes CASIGGAFNEQFF.

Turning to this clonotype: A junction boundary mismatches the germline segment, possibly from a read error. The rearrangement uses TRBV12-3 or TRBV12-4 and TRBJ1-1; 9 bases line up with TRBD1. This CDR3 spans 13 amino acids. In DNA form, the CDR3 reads TGTACCAGCAGTTCCCAGACAGGGGGTGAAGCTTTCTTT. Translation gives CTSSSQTGGEAFF.

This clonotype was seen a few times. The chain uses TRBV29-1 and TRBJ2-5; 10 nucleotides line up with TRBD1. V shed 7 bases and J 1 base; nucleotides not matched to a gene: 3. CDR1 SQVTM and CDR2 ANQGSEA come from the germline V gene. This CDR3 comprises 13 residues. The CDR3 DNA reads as TGCAGCGCGGACAGGGGGATCCAAGAGACCCAGTACTTC. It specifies CSADRGIQETQYF.

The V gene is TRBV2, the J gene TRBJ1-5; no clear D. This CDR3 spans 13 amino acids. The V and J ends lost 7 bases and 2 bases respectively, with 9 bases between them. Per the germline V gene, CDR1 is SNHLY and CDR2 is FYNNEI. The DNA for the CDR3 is TGTGCCAGCATGGGCCCCGGCAATCAGCCCCAGCATTTT. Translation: CASMGPGNQPQHF.

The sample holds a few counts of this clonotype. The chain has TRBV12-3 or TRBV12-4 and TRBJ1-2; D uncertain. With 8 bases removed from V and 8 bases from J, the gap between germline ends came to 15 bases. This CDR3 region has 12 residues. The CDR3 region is CASSFRRGGYTF. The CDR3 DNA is TGTGCCAGCTCCTTTCGACGGGGAGGCTACACCTTC.

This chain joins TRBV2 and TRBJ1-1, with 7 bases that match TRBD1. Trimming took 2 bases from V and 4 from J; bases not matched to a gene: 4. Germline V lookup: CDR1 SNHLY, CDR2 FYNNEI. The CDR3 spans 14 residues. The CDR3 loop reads CASSEYRGGTEAFF. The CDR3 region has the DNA TGTGCCAGCAGTGAATACAGGGGAGGCACTGAAGCTTTCTTT.

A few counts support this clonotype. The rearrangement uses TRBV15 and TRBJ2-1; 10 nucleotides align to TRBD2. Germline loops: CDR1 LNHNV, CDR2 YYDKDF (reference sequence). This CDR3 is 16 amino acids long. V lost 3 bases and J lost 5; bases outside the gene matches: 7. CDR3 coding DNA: TGTGCCACCAGCAGGGACATAGCGGGGGGCAACAATGAGCAGTTCTTC. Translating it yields CATSRDIAGGNNEQFF.

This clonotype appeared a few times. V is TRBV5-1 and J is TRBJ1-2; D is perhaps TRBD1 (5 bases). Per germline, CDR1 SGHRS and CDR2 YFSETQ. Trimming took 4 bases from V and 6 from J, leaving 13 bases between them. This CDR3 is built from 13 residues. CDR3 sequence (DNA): TGCGCCAGCAGCATTCAGGGTGAGGATGGCTACACCTTC. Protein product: CASSIQGEDGYTF. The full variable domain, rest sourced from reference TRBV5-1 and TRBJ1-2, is KAGVTQTPRYLIKTRGQQVTLSCSPISGHRSVSWYQQTPGQGLQFLFEYFSETQRNKGNFPGRFSGRQFSNSRSEMNVSTLELGDSALYLCASSIQGEDGYTFGSGTRLTVV.

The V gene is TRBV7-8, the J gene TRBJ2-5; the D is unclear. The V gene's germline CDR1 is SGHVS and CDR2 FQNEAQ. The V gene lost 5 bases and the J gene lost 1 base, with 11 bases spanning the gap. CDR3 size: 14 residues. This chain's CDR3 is CASSVNGFQETQYF. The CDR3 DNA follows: TGTGCCAGCAGCGTGAACGGGTTCCAAGAGACCCAGTACTTC.

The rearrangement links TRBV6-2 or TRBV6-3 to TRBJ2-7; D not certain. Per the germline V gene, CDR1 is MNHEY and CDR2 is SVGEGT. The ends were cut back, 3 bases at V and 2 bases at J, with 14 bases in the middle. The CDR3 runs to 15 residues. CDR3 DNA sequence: TGTGCCAGCAGTTATGGGCAGGAGCCTCCCTACGAGCAGTACTTC. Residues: CASSYGQEPPYEQYF.

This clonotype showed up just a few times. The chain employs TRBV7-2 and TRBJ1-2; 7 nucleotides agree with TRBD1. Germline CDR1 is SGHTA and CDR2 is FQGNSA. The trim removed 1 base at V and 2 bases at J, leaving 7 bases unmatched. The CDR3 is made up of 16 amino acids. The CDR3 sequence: CASSLDTGAGNYGYTF. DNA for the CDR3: TGTGCCAGCAGCTTAGACACAGGGGCCGGAAACTATGGCTACACCTTC.

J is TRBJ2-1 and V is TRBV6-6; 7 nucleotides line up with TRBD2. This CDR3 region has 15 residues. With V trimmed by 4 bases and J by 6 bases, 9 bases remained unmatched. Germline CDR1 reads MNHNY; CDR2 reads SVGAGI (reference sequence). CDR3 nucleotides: TGTGCCAGCAGTTGGGAGGGTCCTAGCTCCAATGAGCAGTTCTTC. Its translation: CASSWEGPSSNEQFF.

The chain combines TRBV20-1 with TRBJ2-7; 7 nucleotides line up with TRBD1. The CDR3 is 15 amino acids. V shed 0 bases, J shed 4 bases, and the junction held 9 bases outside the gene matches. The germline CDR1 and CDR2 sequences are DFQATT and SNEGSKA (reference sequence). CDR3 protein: CSARDFHRGIYEQYF. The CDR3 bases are TGCAGTGCTAGAGATTTTCACAGGGGAATTTACGAGCAGTACTTC.

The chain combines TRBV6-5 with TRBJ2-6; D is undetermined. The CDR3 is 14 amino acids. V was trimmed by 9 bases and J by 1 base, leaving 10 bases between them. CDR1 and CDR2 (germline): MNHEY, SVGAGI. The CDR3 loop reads CASTRGSGANVLTF. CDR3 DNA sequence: TGTGCCAGTACCCGTGGGTCTGGGGCCAACGTCCTGACTTTC.

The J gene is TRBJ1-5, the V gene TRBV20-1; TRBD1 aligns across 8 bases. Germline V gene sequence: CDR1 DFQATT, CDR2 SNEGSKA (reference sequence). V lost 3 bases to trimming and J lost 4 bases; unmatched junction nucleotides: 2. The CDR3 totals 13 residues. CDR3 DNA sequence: TGCAGTGCTAGTAGGGACAGGAATCAGCCCCAGCATTTT. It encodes CSASRDRNQPQHF.